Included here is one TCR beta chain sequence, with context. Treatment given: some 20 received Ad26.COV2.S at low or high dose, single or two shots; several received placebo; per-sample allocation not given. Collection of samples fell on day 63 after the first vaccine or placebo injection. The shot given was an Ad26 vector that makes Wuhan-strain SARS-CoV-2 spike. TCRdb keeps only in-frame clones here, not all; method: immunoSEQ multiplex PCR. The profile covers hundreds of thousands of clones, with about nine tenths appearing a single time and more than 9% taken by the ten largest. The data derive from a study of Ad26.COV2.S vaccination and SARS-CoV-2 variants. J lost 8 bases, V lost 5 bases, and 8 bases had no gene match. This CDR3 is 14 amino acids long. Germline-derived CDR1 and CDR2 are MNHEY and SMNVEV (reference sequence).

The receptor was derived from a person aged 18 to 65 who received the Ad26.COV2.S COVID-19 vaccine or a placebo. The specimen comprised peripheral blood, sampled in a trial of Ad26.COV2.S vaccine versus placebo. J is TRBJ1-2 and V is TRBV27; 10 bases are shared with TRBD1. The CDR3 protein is CASSPETGGKGYTF. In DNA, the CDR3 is TGTGCCAGCAGTCCCGAGACAGGGGGCAAAGGCTACACCTTC.